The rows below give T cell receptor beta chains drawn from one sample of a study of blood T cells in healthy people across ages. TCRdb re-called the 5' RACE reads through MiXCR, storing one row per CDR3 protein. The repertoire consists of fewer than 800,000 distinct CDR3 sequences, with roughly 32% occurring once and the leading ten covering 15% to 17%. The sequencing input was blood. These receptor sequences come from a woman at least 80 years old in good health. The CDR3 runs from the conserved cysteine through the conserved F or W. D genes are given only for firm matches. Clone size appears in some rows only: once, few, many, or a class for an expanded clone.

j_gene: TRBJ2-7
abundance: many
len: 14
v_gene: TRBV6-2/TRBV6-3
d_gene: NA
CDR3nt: TGTGCCAGCAGTTTTCGGACACACTCCTACGAGCAGTACTTC
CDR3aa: CASSFRTHSYEQYF

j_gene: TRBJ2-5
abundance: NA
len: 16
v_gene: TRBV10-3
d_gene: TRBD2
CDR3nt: TGTGCCATCAGCCCAGAGGGCGGGGGGTCCCAAGAGAACCAGTACTTC
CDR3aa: CAISPEGGGSQENQYF

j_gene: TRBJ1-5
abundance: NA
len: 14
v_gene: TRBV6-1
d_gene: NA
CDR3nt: TGTGCCAGCAGTCACGACAGTGCGTATCAGCCCCAGCATTTT
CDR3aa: CASSHDSAYQPQHF

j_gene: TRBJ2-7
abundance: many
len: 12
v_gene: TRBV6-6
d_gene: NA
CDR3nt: TGTGCCAGCAGTTACTCGGCAGTCGAGCAGTACTTC
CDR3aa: CASSYSAVEQYF

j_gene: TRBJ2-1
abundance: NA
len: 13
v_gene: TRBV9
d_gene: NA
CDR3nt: TGTGCCAGCAGCGCTTGGACGGGCAATGAGCAGTTCTTC
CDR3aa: CASSAWTGNEQFF

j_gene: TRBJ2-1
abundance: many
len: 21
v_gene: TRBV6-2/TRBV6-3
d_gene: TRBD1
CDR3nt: TGTGCCAGCACTCCGGGACAGGGCTTTCCAAAACTCATCAACGTCTACAATGAGCAGTTCTTC
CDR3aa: CASTPGQGFPKLINVYNEQFF

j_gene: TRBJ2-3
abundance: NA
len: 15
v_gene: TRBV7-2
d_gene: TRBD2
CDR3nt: TGTGCCAGCAGCTTCCTAGCGGGGACCAGCGATACGCAGTATTTT
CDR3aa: CASSFLAGTSDTQYF

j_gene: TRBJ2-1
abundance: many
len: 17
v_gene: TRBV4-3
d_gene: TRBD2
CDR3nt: TGCGCCAGCAGCCAAGGAAATAGCGGGGGGGTCTACAATGAGCAGTTCTTC
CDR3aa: CASSQGNSGGVYNEQFF

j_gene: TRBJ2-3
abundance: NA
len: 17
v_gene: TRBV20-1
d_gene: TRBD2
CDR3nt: TGCAGTGCACTTCGGCCGGGACTAGCGGGGGGCACAGATACGCAGTATTTT
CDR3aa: CSALRPGLAGGTDTQYF

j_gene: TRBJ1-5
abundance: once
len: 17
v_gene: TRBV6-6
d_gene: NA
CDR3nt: TGTGCCGGCAGTTACTCGAAACGGGCAGGCGGGAGTCAGCCCCAGCATTTT
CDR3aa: CAGSYSKRAGGSQPQHF

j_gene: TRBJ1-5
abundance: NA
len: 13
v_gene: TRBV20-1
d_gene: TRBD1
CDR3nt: TGCAGTGCTAGTTGGCAGGGGGATCAGCCCCAGCATTTT
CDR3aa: CSASWQGDQPQHF

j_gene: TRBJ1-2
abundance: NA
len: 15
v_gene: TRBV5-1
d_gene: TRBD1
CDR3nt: TGCGCCAGCAGCTTGGATGGGACAGAGTTCTATGGCTACACCTTC
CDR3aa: CASSLDGTEFYGYTF

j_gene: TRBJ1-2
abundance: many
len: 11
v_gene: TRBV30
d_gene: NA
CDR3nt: TGTGCCTGGAGAGGGGTATATGTCTACACCTTC
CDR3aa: CAWRGVYVYTF

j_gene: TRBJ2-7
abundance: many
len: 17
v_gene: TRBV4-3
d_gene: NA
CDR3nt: TGCGCCAGCAGCCAAGACGTCACAGCGGGACAGGTGGACGAGCAGTACTTC
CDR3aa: CASSQDVTAGQVDEQYF

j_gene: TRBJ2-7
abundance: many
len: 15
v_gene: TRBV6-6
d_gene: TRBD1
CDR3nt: TGTGCCAGCAGCCCGGGACAGGCAAGTACCTACGAGCAGTACTTC
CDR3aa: CASSPGQASTYEQYF

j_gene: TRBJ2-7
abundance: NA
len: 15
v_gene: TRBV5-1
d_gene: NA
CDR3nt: TGCGCCAGCAGCTTGATGCCTTTAATCTCCTACGAGCAGTACTTC
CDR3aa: CASSLMPLISYEQYF

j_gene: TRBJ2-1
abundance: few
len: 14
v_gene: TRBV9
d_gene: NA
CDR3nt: TGTGCCAGCAGCGACCCTGGGGGTGGTAATGAGCAGTTCTTC
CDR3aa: CASSDPGGGNEQFF

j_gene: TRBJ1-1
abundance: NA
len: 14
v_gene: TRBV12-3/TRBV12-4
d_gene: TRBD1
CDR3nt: TGTGCCAGCACCCCGGACAGGAGTAGCACTGAAGCTTTCTTT
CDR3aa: CASTPDRSSTEAFF

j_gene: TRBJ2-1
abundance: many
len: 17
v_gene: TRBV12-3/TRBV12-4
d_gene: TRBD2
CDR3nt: TGTGCCAGCAGCCCCTCGGGGGGGGCGGACTCCTACAATGAGCAGTTCTTC
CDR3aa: CASSPSGGADSYNEQFF

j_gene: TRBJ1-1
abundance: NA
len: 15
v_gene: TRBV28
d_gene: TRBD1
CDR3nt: TGTGCCAGCAGCGGACCGGGACAGGGGGCCAAGGAGGCTTTCTTT
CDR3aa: CASSGPGQGAKEAFF

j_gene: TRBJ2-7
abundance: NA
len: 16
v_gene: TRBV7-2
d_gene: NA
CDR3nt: TGTGCCAGCAGCTTAGCGGGGGCCGTCTTGCCCTACGAGCAGTACTTC
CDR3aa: CASSLAGAVLPYEQYF

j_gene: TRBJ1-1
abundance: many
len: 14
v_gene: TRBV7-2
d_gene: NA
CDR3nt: TGTGCCAGCACCTCGTCGAGGATGAACACTGAAGCTTTCTTT
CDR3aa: CASTSSRMNTEAFF

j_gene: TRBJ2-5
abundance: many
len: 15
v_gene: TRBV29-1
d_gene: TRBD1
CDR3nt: TGCAGCGTTGACGGACCGGGACAGGGGGAAGAGACCCAGTACTTC
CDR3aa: CSVDGPGQGEETQYF

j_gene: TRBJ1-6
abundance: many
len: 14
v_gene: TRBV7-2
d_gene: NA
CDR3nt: TGTGCCAGCAGCTGGGACACACAATATTCACCCCTCCACTTT
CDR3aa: CASSWDTQYSPLHF

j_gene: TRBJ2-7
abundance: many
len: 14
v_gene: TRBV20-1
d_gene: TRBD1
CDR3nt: TGCAGTGCTAGGGCCCCACAGGGGGTAAACGAGCAGTACTTC
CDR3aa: CSARAPQGVNEQYF

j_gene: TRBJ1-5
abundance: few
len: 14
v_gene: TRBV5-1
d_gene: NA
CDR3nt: TGCGCCAGCAGCCGGGACGAGGCGGATCAGCCCCAGCATTTT
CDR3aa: CASSRDEADQPQHF

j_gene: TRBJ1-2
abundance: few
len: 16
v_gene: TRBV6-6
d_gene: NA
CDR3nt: TGTGCCAGCAGTTCGGCTGAGGGCAGCTTAATAGGGGGCTACACCTTC
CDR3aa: CASSSAEGSLIGGYTF